The clone carrying this TCR beta chain was seen only a few times. These data belong to a study of human T cells and chemical hapten exposure. Study-wide context: Donors were sensitized with 2% DPC on the upper inner arm. There were per-sample TCR yield variations, arising mainly from small pooled library volume differences.

V shed 2 bases, J shed 3 bases, and the junction held 7 bases outside the gene matches. From germline, CDR1 is MNHEY and CDR2 SVGAGI. The CDR3 extends over 15 amino acids. The time point: patch test 3, about 24 weeks after DPC sensitization. The treatment is: therapeutic diphenylcyclopropenone sensitization with weekly scalp DPC. The library tagged individual cDNA molecules with unique molecular identifiers. TCRdb re-called the RACE reads through MiXCR, storing one row per CDR3 protein. This sample yields 150,000 to 200,000 distinct CDR3 sequences, of which about 25% are seen a single time; 2% to 2.5% belongs to the top ten.

The sample was whole blood, taken in connection with sensitization to the hapten diphenylcyclopropenone (DPC). This TCR came from a woman aged 40 to 50 with alopecia areata. Some clones in this sample may be carry-over from other donors' samples. The chain couples TRBV6-5 to TRBJ2-7; 7 bases agree with TRBD2. The CDR3 protein is CASSYGSGPNYEQYF. Here the CDR3 DNA reads TGTGCCAGCAGTTACGGTAGCGGGCCAAACTACGAGCAGTACTTC.